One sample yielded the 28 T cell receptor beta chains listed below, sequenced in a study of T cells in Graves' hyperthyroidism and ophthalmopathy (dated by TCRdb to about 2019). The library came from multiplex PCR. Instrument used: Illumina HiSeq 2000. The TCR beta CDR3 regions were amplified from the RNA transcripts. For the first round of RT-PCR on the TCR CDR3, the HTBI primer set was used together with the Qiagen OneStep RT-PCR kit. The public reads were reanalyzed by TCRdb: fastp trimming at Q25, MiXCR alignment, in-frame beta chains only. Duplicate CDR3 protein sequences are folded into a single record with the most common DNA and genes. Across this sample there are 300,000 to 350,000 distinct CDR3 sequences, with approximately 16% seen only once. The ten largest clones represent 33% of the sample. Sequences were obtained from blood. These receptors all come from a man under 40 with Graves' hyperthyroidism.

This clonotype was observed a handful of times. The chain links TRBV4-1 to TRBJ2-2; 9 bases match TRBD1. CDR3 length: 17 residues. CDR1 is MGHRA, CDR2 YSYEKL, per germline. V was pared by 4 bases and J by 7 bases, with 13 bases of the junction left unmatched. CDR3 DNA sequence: TGCGCCAGCAGCCCCTCCGGGACAGGGACATTGGTCGGGGAGCTGTTTTTT. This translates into CASSPSGTGTLVGELFF.

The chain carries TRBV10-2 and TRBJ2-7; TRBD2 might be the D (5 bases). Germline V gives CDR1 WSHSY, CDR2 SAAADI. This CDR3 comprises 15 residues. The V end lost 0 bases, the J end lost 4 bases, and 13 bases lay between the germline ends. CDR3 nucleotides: TGCGCCAGCAGTGAGTCCCTCGGGGTTGGTTACGAGCAGTACTTC. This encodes CASSESLGVGYEQYF.

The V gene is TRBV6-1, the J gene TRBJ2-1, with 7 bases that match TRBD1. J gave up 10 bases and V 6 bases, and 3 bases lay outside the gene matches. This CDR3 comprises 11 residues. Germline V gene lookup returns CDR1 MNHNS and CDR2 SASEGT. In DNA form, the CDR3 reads TGTGCCAGCAGAAGGGGGCAGGAGCAGTTCTTC. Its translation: CASRRGQEQFF.

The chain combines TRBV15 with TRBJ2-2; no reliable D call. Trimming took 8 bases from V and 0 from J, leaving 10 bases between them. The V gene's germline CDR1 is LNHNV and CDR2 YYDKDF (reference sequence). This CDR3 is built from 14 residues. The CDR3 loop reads CATQMGANTGELFF. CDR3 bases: TGTGCCACCCAGATGGGCGCGAACACCGGGGAGCTGTTTTTT.

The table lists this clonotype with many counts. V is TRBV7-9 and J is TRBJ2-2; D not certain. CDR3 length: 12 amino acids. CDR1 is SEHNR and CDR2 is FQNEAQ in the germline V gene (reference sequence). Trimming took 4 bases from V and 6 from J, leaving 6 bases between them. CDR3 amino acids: CASSYTAGELFF. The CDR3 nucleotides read TGTGCCAGCAGCTACACCGCCGGGGAGCTGTTTTTT.

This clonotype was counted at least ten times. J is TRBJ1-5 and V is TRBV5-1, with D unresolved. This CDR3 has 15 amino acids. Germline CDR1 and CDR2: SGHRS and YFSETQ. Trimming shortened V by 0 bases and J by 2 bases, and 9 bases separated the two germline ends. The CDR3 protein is CASSLGGMGNQPQHF. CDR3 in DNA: TGCGCCAGCAGCTTGGGCGGGATGGGCAATCAGCCCCAGCATTTT.

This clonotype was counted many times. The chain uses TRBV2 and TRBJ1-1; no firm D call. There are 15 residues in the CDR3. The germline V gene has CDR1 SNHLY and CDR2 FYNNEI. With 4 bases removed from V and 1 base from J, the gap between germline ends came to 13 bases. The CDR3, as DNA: TGTGCCAGCAGTGTAGGTGGGCACAAGAACACTGAAGCTTTCTTT. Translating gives CASSVGGHKNTEAFF.

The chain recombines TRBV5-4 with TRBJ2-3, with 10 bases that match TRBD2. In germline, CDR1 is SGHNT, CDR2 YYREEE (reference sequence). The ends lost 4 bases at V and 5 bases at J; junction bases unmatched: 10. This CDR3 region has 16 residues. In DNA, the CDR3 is TGTGCCAGCAGCCCGGATGCTAGCGGGAGAAGAGATACGCAGTATTTT. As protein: CASSPDASGRRDTQYF.

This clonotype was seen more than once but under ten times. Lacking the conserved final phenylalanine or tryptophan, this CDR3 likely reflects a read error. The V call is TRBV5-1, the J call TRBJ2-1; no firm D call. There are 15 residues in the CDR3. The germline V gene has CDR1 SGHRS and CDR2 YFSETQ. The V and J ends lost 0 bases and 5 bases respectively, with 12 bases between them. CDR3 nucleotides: TGCGCCAGCAGCTTGGACGTGGGCCCTCACAATGAGCAGTTCCTC. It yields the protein CASSLDVGPHNEQFL.

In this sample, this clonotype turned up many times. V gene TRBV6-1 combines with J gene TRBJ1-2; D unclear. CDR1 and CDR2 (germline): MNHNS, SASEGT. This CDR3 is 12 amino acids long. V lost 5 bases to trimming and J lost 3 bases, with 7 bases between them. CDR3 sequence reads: CASSYADYGYTF. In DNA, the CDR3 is TGTGCCAGCAGTTATGCTGACTATGGCTACACCTTC.

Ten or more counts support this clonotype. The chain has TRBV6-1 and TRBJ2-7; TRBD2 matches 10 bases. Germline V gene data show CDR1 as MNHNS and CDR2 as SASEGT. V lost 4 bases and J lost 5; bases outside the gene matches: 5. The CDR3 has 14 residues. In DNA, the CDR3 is TGTGCCAGCAGTGGGCTAGCGGGAGTAAACGAGCAGTACTTC. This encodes CASSGLAGVNEQYF.

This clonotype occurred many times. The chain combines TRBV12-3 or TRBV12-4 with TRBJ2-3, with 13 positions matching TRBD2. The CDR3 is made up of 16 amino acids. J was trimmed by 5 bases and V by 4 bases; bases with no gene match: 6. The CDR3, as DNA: TGTGCCAGCAGTTCCTGGACTAGCGGGAGTAGAGATACGCAGTATTTT. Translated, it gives CASSSWTSGSRDTQYF.

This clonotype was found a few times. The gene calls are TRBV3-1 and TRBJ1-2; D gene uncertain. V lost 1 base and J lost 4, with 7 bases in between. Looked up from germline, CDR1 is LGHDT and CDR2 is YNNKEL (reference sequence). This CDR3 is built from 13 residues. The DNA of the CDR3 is TGTGCCAGCAGCCAAGCAACCCTCTATGGCTACACCTTC. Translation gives CASSQATLYGYTF.

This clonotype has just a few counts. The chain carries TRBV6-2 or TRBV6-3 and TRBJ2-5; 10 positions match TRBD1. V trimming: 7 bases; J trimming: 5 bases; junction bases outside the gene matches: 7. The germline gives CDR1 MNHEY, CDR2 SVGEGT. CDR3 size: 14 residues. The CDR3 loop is CASTGQGRRETQYF. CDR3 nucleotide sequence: TGTGCCAGCACGGGACAGGGGAGACGGGAGACCCAGTACTTC.

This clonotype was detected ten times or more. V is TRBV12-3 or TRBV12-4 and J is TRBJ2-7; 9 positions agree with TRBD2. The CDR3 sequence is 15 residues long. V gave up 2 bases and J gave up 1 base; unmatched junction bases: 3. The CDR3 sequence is CASSLLGLASYEQYF. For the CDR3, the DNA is TGTGCCAGCAGTTTACTCGGACTAGCGTCCTACGAGCAGTACTTC.

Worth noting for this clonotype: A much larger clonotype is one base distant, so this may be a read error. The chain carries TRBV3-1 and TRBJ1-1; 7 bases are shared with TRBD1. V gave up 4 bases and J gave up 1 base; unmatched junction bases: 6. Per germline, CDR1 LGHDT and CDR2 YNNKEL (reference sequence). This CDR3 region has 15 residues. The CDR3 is CASSRLGQSNTEAFF. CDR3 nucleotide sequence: TGTGCCAGCAGCCGTCTGGGACAGTCGAACACTGAAGCTTTCTTT.

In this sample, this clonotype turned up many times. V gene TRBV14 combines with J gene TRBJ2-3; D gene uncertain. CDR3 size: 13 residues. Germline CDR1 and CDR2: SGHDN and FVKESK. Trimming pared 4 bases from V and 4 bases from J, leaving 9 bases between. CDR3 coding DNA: TGTGCCAGCAGCCCCTCTGCCGCAGATACGCAGTATTTT. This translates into CASSPSAADTQYF.

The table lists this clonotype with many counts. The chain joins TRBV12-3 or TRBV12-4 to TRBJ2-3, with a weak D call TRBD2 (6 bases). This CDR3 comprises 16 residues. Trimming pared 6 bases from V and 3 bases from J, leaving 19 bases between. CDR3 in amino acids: CASSLLLAPETDTQYF. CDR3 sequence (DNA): TGTGCCAGCAGCTTACTCCTAGCGCCCGAGACAGATACGCAGTATTTT.

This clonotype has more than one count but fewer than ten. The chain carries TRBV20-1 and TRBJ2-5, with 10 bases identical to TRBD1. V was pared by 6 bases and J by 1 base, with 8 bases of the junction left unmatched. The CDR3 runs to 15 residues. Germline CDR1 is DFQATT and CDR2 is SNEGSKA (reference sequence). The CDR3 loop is CSAAGQGGRQETQYF. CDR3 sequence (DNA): TGCAGTGCCGCCGGACAGGGGGGTCGCCAAGAGACCCAGTACTTC.

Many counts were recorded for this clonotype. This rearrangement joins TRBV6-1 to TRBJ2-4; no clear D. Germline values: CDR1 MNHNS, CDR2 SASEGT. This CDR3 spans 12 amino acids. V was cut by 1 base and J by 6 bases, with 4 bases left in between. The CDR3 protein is CASSEGRNIQYF. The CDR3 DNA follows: TGTGCCAGCAGTGAAGGCAGAAACATTCAGTACTTC.

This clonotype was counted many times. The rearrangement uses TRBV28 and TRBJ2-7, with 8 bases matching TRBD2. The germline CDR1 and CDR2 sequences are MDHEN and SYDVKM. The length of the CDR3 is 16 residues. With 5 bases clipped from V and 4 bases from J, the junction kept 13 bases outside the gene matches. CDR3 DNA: TGTGCCAGCAGTGGACTCGGGAGCGGGAGTCCGTACGAGCAGTACTTC. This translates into CASSGLGSGSPYEQYF.

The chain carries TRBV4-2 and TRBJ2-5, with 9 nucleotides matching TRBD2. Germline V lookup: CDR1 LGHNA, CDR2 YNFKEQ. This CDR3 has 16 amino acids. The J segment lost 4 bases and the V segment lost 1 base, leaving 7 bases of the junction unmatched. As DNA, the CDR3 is TGTGCCAGCAGCCAAGGGGACGCAGCGGGAGGAGAGACCCAGTACTTC. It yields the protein CASSQGDAAGGETQYF.

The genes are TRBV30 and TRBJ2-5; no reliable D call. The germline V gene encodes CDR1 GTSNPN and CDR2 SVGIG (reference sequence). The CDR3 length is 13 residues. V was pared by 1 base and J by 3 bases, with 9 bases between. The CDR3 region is CAWSGADKETQYF. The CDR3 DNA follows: TGTGCCTGGAGTGGGGCCGACAAAGAGACCCAGTACTTC.

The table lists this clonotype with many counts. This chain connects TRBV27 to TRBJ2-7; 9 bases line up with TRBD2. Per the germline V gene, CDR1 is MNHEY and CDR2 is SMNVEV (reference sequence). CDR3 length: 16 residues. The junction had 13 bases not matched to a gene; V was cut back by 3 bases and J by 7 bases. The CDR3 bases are TGTGCCAGCAGTTTTTCGGCGGGAGGGCCGGCGAGGGAGCAGTACTTC. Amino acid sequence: CASSFSAGGPAREQYF.

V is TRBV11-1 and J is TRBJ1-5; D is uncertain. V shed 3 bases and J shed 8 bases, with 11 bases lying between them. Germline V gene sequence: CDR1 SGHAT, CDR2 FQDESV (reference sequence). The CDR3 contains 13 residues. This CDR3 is CASSLWGGEPQHF. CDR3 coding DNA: TGTGCCAGCAGCTTGTGGGGAGGAGAGCCCCAGCATTTT.

The CDR3 is CAWSVEGWREQYF. In DNA form, the CDR3 reads TGTGCCTGGAGTGTGGAGGGATGGCGCGAGCAGTACTTC. The rearrangement uses TRBV30 and TRBJ2-7; possible D gene TRBD2, 6 bases. V lost 0 bases and J lost 6, with 12 bases in between. This CDR3 comprises 13 residues. Germline V gene sequence: CDR1 GTSNPN, CDR2 SVGIG (reference sequence).

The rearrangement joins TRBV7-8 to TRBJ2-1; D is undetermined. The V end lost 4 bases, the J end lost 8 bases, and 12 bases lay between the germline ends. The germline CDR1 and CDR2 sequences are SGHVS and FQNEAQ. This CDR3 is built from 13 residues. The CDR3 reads CASSSHPEDEQFF. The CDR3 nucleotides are TGTGCCAGCAGCTCCCACCCCGAGGATGAGCAGTTCTTC.

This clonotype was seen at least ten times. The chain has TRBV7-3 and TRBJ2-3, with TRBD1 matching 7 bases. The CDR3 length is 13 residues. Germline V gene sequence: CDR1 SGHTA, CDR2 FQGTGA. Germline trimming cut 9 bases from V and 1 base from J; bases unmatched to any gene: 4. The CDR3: CARTDRRTDTQYF. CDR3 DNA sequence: TGTGCCAGAACGGACAGGCGCACAGATACGCAGTATTTT.